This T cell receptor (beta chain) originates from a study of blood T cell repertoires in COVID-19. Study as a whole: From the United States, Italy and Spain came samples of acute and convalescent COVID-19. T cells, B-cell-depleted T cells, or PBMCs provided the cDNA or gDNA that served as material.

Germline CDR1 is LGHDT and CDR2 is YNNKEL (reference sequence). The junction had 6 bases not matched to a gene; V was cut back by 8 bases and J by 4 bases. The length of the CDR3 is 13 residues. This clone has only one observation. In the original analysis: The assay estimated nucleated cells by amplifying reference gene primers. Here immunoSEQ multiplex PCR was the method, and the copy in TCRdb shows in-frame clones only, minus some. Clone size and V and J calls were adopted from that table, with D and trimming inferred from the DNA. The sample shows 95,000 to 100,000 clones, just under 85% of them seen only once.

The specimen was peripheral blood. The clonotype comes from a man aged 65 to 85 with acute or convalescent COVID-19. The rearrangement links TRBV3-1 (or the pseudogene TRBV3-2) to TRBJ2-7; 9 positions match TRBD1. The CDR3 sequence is CASLDRGRYEQYF. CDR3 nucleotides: TGTGCCAGCTTGGACAGGGGAAGATACGAGCAGTACTTC.